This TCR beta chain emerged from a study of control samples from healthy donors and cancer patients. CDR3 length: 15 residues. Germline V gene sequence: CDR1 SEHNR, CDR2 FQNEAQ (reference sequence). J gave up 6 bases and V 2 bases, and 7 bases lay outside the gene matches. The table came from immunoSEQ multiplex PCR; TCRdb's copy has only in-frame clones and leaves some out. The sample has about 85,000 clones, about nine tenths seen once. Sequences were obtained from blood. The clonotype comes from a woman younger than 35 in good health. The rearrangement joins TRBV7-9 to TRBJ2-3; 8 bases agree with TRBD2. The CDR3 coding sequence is TGTGCCAGCAGCTTACTCGGGGGGGGCCAGGATACGCAGTATTTT. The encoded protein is CASSLLGGGQDTQYF.